The following is a T cell receptor (beta chain) sequence with its context. Its target is not known. The data were obtained in a study of T-cell memory formation after mild COVID-19. The study's findings and limits: There was no confirmation that second-wave clones peaking on day 37 were SARS-CoV-2 specific. There were some responding clones in pre-infection memory, which suggested that cross-reactive memory had joined.

Germline assignment: CDR1 SGHTA and CDR2 FQGTGA. The V segment lost 4 bases and the J segment 1 base; nucleotides outside the gene matches: 8. The CDR3 spans 16 residues. UMIs and sample barcodes were carried by the TCR alpha and TCR beta cDNA libraries that 5'RACE produced using constant-segment primers. TCRdb recomputed calls from the 5' RACE reads with MiXCR, one row per CDR3 protein. The sample comprises nearly 350,000 distinct CDR3 sequences, 10% to 15% of which are singletons, and over 20% rests with the top ten. The receptor comes from a man between 18 and 29 years old who had mild COVID-19 (a few samples of this study predate the infection). Cell type and time point are not known. Sequencing input: PBMCs or a T cell subset sorted from them (not recorded which). This chain links TRBV7-3 with TRBJ2-3, with TRBD2 matching 7 bases. The CDR3 nucleotides are TGTGCCAGCAGCTCGGAAGCGGGGTCTCGCACAGATACGCAGTATTTT. Translation gives CASSSEAGSRTDTQYF.